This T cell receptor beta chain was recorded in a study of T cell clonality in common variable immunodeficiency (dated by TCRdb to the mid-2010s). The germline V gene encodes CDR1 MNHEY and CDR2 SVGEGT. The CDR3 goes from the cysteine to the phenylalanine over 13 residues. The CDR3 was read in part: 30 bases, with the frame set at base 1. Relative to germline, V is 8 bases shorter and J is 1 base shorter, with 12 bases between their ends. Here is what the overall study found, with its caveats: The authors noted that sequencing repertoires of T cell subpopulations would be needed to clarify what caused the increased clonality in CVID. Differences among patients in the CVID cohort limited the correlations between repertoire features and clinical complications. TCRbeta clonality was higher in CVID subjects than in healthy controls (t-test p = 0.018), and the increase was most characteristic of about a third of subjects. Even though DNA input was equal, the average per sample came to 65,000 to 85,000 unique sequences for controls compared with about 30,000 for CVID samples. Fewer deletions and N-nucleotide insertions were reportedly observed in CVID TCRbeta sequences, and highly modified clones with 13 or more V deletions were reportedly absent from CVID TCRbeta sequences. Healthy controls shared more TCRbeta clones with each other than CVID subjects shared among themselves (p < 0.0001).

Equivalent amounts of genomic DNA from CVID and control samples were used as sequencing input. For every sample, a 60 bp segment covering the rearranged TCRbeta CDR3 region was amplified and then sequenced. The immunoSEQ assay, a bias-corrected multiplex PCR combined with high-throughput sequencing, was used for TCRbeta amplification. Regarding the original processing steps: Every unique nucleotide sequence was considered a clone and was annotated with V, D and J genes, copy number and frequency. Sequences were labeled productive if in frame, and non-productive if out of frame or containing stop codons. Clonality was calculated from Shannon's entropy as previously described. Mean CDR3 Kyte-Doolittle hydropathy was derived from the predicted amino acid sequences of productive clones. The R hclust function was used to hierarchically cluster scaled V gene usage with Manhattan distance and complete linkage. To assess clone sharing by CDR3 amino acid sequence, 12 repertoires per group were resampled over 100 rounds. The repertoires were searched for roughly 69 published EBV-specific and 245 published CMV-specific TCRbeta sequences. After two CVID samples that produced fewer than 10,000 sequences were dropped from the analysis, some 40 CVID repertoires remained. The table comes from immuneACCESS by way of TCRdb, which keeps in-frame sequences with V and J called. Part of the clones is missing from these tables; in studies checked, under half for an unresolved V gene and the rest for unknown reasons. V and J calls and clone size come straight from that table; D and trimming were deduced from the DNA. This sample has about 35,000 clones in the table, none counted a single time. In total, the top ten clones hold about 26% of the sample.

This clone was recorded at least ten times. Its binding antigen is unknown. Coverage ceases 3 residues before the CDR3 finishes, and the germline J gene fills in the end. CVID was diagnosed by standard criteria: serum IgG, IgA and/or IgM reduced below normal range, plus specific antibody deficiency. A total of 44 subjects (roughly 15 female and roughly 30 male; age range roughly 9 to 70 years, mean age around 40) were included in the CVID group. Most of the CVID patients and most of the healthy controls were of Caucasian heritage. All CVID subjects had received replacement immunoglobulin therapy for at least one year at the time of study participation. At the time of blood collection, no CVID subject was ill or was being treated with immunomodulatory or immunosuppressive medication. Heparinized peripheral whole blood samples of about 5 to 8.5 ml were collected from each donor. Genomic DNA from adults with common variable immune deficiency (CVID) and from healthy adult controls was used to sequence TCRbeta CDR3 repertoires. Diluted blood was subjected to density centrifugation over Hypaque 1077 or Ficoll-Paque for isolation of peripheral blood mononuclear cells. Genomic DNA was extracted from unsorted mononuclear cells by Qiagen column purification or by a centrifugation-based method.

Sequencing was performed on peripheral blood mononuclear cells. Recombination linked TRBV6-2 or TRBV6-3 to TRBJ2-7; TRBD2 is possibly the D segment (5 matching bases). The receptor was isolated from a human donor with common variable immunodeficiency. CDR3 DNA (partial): TGTGCCAGCTCGGGTGCGGGTTCCTACGAG. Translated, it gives CASSGAGSYE. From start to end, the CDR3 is CASSGAGSYEQYF.